This TCR beta chain comes out of a study of T cell repertoires in cytomegalovirus infection. Study-wide background: Both a matching HLA type and CMV infection were indicated by public TCR beta signatures.

V was trimmed by 3 bases and J by 4 bases, leaving 9 bases between them. There are 13 residues in the CDR3. This clonotype was recorded at least ten times. Its antigen is currently unknown. Study results and caveats: The cumulative frequency of public TCR beta families identified carriers of CMV plus the relevant HLA.

TCRdb re-derived calls from the reads in MiXCR, one entry per CDR3 protein. The sample consists of 50,000 or so distinct CDR3 sequences, around 20% of them appearing once. The source material was PBMCs, sequenced either directly or after in vitro stimulation (not recorded which). V is TRBV12-3 or TRBV12-4 and J is TRBJ1-1; D not resolved. This TCR was sampled from a human donor in good health (CMV status not recorded). Some clones in this sample may be carry-over from other donors' samples. CDR3 loop: CASSLMVGTEAFF. The CDR3, as DNA: TGTGCCAGCAGTTTGATGGTTGGCACTGAAGCTTTCTTT.